What follows are 5 T cell receptor beta chains derived from one specimen sequenced in a study of blood T cell repertoires in COVID-19. Sequencing was performed with immunoSEQ multiplex PCR; in TCRdb, only in-frame clones are kept and a portion is missing. Seen here are about 210,000 clones, about nine tenths observed once, and the top ten hold roughly 0.78%. The specimen was peripheral blood. The source of these receptors is a woman aged 70 to 79 with acute or convalescent COVID-19.

Comment on this clone: At one boundary the junction diverges from the germline segment, which might be a read error. J is TRBJ2-2 and V is TRBV6-1; 7 nucleotides line up with TRBD1. Germline assignment: CDR1 MNHNS and CDR2 SASEGT. The CDR3 covers 18 residues. CDR3 sequence reads: CASSEVGPGTANTGELFF. The DNA for the CDR3 is TGTGCCAGCAGCGAAGTTGGGCCCGGGACAGCGAACACCGGGGAGCTGTTTTTT.

The J gene is TRBJ1-5, the V gene TRBV11-3, with 8 bases that match TRBD1. With 4 bases clipped from V and 6 bases from J, the junction kept 17 bases outside the gene matches. The CDR3 is 18 amino acids. CDR1 and CDR2 from the germline V gene are SGHNT and YENEEA. The CDR3: CASSSTHIQGAPFQPQHF. The CDR3 coding sequence is TGTGCCAGCAGCTCTACGCATATTCAGGGGGCGCCGTTTCAGCCCCAGCATTTT.

This sequence joins TRBV19 and TRBJ2-7; 10 nucleotides agree with TRBD2. The CDR3 is 15 residues long. Germline trimming cut 6 bases from V and 7 bases from J; bases unmatched to any gene: 12. Germline CDR1 and CDR2: LNHDA and SQIVND (reference sequence). CDR3 DNA: TGTGCCAGTAGCCCCATAGCGGGGGGCCTATCGGAGCAGTACTTC. Amino acid sequence: CASSPIAGGLSEQYF.

The chain joins TRBV27 to TRBJ2-1; TRBD2 matches at 9 bases. There are 17 residues in the CDR3. Germline CDR1 is MNHEY and CDR2 is SMNVEV (reference sequence). Unmatched junction bases numbered 9, after V lost 6 bases and J lost 0 bases. The DNA of the CDR3 is TGTGCCAGCAGGGACACTAGCGGGTTGAGCTCCTACAATGAGCAGTTCTTC. Translation: CASRDTSGLSSYNEQFF.

The chain combines TRBV9 with TRBJ2-1, with 10 bases lining up with TRBD1. The germline gives CDR1 SGDLS, CDR2 YYNGEE. V lost 4 bases to trimming and J lost 9 bases; unmatched junction nucleotides: 10. This CDR3 is 15 amino acids long. The CDR3: CASSSGDRGSTEQFF. The DNA of the CDR3 is TGTGCCAGCAGCTCCGGGGACAGGGGAAGCACTGAGCAGTTCTTC.